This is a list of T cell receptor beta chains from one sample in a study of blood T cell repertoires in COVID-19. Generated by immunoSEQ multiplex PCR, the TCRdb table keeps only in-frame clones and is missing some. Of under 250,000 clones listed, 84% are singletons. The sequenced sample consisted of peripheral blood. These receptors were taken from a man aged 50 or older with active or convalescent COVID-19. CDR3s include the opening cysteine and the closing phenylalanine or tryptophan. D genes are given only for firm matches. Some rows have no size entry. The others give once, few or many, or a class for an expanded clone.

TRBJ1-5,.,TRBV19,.,TGTGCCAGTAGTCCCATGAATCAGCCCCAGCATTTT,CASSPMNQPQHF
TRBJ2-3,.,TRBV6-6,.,TGTGCCAGCAGTTACGGGGGGACGAGCACAGATACGCAGTATTTT,CASSYGGTSTDTQYF
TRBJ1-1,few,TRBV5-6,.,TGTGCCAGCAGCCGGATCCGGGACACGCGGAACACTGAAGCTTTCTTT,CASSRIRDTRNTEAFF
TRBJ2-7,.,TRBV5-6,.,TGTGCCAGCAGCTTGGGTTGGGGCAGCTCCTACGAGCAGTACTTC,CASSLGWGSSYEQYF
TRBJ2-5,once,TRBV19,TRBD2,TGTGCCAGTAGTATGGGGCTAGCGGAGTTCCAAGAGACCCAGTACTTC,CASSMGLAEFQETQYF
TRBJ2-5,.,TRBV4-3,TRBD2,TGCGCCAGCAGCCAGAATAGCGGGGGGCTTCAAGAGACCCAGTACTTC,CASSQNSGGLQETQYF
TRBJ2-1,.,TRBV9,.,TGTGCCAGCAGCGTACTGGGGGCGGATGAGCAGTTCTTC,CASSVLGADEQFF
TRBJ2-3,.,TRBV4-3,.,TGCGCCAGCAGCCGCGGGACTGGCACAGATACGCAGTATTTT,CASSRGTGTDTQYF
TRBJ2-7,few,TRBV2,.,TGTGCCAGCACTTCGGGCAGGGTCGCCTACGAGCAGTACTTC,CASTSGRVAYEQYF
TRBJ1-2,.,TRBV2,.,TGTGCCAGCAGTGGGGGAGGGGGGTCCTATGGCTACACCTTC,CASSGGGGSYGYTF
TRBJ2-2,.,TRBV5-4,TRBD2,TGTGCCAGCAGCTTTGGACTAGCGGGAGCCGCGAACACCGGGGAGCTGTTTTTT,CASSFGLAGAANTGELFF
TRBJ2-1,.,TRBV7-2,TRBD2,TGTGCCAGCAGCAGGGGACTAGCGATTAATGAGCAGTTCTTC,CASSRGLAINEQFF
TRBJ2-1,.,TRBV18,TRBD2,TGTGCCAGCTCTCAGGGACTAGCGGGAGGAGTGAATGAGCAGTTCTTC,CASSQGLAGGVNEQFF